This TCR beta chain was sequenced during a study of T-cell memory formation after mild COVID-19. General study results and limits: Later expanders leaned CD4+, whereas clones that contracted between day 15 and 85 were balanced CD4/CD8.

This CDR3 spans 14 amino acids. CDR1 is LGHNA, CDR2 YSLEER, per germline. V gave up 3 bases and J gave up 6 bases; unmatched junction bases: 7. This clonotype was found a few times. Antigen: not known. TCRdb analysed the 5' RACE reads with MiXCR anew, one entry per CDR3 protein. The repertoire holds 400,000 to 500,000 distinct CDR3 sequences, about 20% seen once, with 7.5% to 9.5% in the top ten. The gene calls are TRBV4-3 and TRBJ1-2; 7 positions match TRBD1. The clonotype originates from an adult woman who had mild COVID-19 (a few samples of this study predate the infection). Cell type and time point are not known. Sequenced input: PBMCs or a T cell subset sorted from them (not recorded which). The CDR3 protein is CASSQFTGEDGYTF. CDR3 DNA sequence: TGCGCCAGCAGCCAGTTCACAGGGGAGGATGGCTACACCTTC.